This TCR beta chain was found in a study of blood T cell repertoires in COVID-19. Study summary: Sources were T cells, B-cell-depleted T cells, or PBMCs; the material itself was cDNA or gDNA.

Original methodology: By means of reference gene primer amplification, nucleated cell counts were estimated. The assay was immunoSEQ multiplex PCR, and TCRdb's table has in-frame clones only and misses some. The V and J calls and the clone size are those of that table, but D and trimming were determined from the DNA. The sample contains 250,000 or so clones, 84% of which appear only once. There are 14 residues in the CDR3. The V gene end was trimmed by 0 bases and the J gene end by 8 bases; junction bases not matched to a gene: 6. In germline, CDR1 is MGHRA, CDR2 YSYEKL. The clonotype originates from a woman in her thirties or forties who had recovered from COVID-19. The sequencing sample was made of peripheral blood. The chain couples TRBV4-1 to TRBJ1-2, with 7 bases matching TRBD1. The CDR3 DNA follows: TGCGCCAGCAGCCAAGATCCACAGGGGTCGGGCTACACCTTC. This codes for CASSQDPQGSGYTF.